This TCR beta chain was identified in a study of blood T cell repertoires in COVID-19 (dated by TCRdb to the early 2020s). With respect to the entire study: Collaborator samples came from the United States, Italy and Spain and covered acute and convalescent phases of COVID-19. The repertoires were released in a freely available public database intended as a resource for research on the immune response to SARS-CoV-2. The material from the prospective study consisted of cDNA or gDNA derived from T cells, B-cell-depleted T cells, or PBMCs. Nearly every sample came with metadata listing a de-identified subject ID, COVID-19 status, age in years and sex. The dataset comprised deeply sampled blood TCRbeta repertoires from subjects exposed to, actively infected with, or recovered from COVID-19. Samples came from the ongoing ImmuneRACE study (first 160 participants) plus 1,254 subjects from 6 global collaborators. HLA class I and class II types, where available, came from metadata supplied by the sample provider rather than from assay-based typing. The paper as a whole reports these results and caveats: The quantity of clinical and demographic metadata differed by source and by participant and was supplied without curation.

At one collaborating source in Seattle, patients were enrolled during active infection and were followed longitudinally through the course of disease. Collaborating institutions collected whole blood in K2EDTA tubes following their own protocols. For TCRbeta analysis, collaborator samples were shipped as frozen whole blood, as isolated PBMCs, or as DNA extracted from either sample type. According to the germline V gene, CDR1 reads SGHRS and CDR2 reads YFSETQ. The CDR3 runs 17 amino acids, cysteine and phenylalanine included. The kept DNA is CDR3 alone, 51 bases in frame from the first base. V lost 0 bases and J lost 1 base, and the count of bases not matched to a germline gene is 6. With respect to this clone: Its binding antigen is unknown. No quality values exist for individual bases; no much larger clone is one base distant.

TCRbeta CDR3 regions were amplified from genomic DNA by means of the immunoSEQ Assay, a bias-controlled multiplex PCR. As for how the authors treated the data: Nucleated cell counts per sample were estimated from amplification of reference gene primers within the assay. Sequence reads were collapsed and filtered to measure the absolute abundance of every unique TCRbeta CDR3 rearrangement. For each sample, productive Simpson clonality was calculated as the square root of Simpson's diversity index over productive rearrangements. TCRdb took this table from immuneACCESS and kept in-frame rearrangements with V and J called. Such tables lack part of the clones; where checked against another copy, unresolved V genes explain under half of the gap, and the rest is unexplained. The V and J calls and clone size are taken from that table; D and trimming were inferred from the DNA. The sample includes some 260,000 clones, with around nine tenths observed a single time. Jointly, the top ten make up more than 8.5% of the sample.

The receptor comes from a woman aged 70-85 years with COVID-19, enrolled during active disease. The specimen was peripheral blood. Rearrangement joined TRBV5-1 to TRBJ1-3, with 8 bases in between that match TRBD1. The DNA sequence is as follows: TGCGCCAGCAGCTTGGGTTGGACAGGGCAATCTGGAAACACCATATATTTT. Translated, it reads CASSLGWTGQSGNTIYF. Full variable domain (CDR3 extended with the reference TRBV5-1 and TRBJ1-3 proteins): KAGVTQTPRYLIKTRGQQVTLSCSPISGHRSVSWYQQTPGQGLQFLFEYFSETQRNKGNFPGRFSGRQFSNSRSEMNVSTLELGDSALYLCASSLGWTGQSGNTIYFGEGSWLTVV.